The 6 T cell receptor beta chains listed next were all sequenced from one sample in a study of neurological immune-mediated disorders. TCRdb passed the 5' RACE reads through MiXCR, listing each CDR3 protein once. The repertoire holds about 80,000 distinct CDR3 sequences, with over 4.5% as singletons. Specified time point: longitudinal time-point 2. Sequenced material: PBMCs. These receptor sequences come from a woman aged 55-75 years with multiple sclerosis.

The chain combines TRBV6-5 with TRBJ2-7, with no clear D. This CDR3 contains 14 residues. Per the germline V gene, CDR1 is MNHEY and CDR2 is SVGAGI. Deletions cut 2 bases from V and 1 base from J, with 9 bases between. The CDR3 spells CASSYQADSYEQYF. The CDR3 coding sequence is TGTGCCAGCAGTTACCAGGCGGATTCCTACGAGCAGTACTTC.

This clonotype was counted at least ten times. J is TRBJ2-5 and V is TRBV20-1; a weak D match, TRBD1 (6 bases). This CDR3 is built from 12 residues. The germline V gene encodes CDR1 DFQATT and CDR2 SNEGSKA (reference sequence). V was clipped by 6 bases and J by 6 bases, with 14 bases between them. The CDR3 DNA follows: TGCAGTGCAGCCCACAGGGTCCAGACCCAGTACTTC. Translating it yields CSAAHRVQTQYF.

The sample holds many counts of this clonotype. The chain employs TRBV5-1 and TRBJ2-1; TRBD1 might be the D (5 bases). This CDR3 is 15 amino acids long. Germline V gene lookup returns CDR1 SGHRS and CDR2 YFSETQ. V lost 4 bases to trimming and J lost 6 bases, with 17 bases between them. CDR3 bases: TGCGCCAGCAGCCCGCGGCCAGGGTCGGTCAATGAGCAGTTCTTC. Its translation: CASSPRPGSVNEQFF.

This clonotype has only a few counts. The CDR3 loop reads CAWKRGDTEAFF. Written as DNA, the CDR3 is TGTGCCTGGAAGAGGGGGGACACTGAAGCTTTCTTT. J is TRBJ1-1 and V is TRBV30, with D tentatively TRBD1 (6 bases). CDR1 GTSNPN and CDR2 SVGIG come from the germline V gene (reference sequence). The CDR3 covers 12 residues. Trimming removed 4 bases at V and 3 bases at J, with 9 bases between.

This clonotype has at least ten counts. This chain links TRBV3-1 with TRBJ2-7; D is uncertain. Germline V gene data show CDR1 as LGHDT and CDR2 as YNNKEL (reference sequence). There are 13 residues in the CDR3. V was clipped by 0 bases and J by 7 bases, with 10 bases between them. This chain's CDR3 is CASSQDRLGEQYF. For the CDR3, the DNA is TGTGCCAGCAGCCAAGACAGGCTTGGGGAGCAGTACTTC.

This clonotype occurred many times. The gene calls are TRBV20-1 and TRBJ2-5; 7 bases line up with TRBD1. Germline assignment: CDR1 DFQATT and CDR2 SNEGSKA (reference sequence). Trimming at V came to 5 bases and at J to 3 bases, leaving 6 bases not matched to a gene. The CDR3 contains 13 residues. CDR3 residues: CSAGPGQKETQYF. In nucleotides, the CDR3 is TGCAGTGCTGGGCCGGGACAGAAAGAGACCCAGTACTTC.